The clone carrying this TCR beta chain was seen more than once but under ten times. What it binds is not known. This record belongs to a study of T cell repertoires in cytomegalovirus infection. Study background: Matching HLA type, along with CMV infection, was indicated by public TCR beta signatures. Whole-study findings and limits: HLA-C-restricted, CMV-specific TCR beta clonotypes were dominant ex vivo. Adding up the frequency of public TCR beta families identified people who carried CMV plus the relevant HLA.

V dropped 3 bases and J dropped 4; count of bases not matched to a gene: 12. Germline V CDR1 and CDR2: MNHNS, SASEGT. The CDR3 is made up of 16 amino acids. One entry per CDR3 protein, called by TCRdb with MiXCR from the reads. The sample records around 25,000 distinct CDR3 sequences, about 23% being singletons. V gene TRBV6-1 combines with J gene TRBJ2-7; 7 nucleotides line up with TRBD1. Sequenced here: CD8+ T cells from cultured PBMCs, sampled from culture after CMV antigen stimulation. This TCR was recovered from a human donor in good health (CMV status not recorded). Some clones in this sample may be carry-over from other donors' samples. CDR3 loop: CASSDERETGRYEQYF. The CDR3 DNA is TGTGCCAGCAGTGATGAAAGGGAGACAGGGCGTTACGAGCAGTACTTC.